The 8 T cell receptor beta chains given below trace back to one sample, sequenced in a study of shared clonotypes between healthy human individuals. This table comes from immunoSEQ multiplex PCR, and its TCRdb copy is limited to in-frame clones, with some not included. The repertoire holds 520,000 or so clones, with around 74% as singletons. Sequencing used PBMCs. The receptor source for this set is a woman in her thirties or forties in good health. Some clones in this sample may be carry-over from other donors' samples.

This rearrangement joins TRBV4-2 to TRBJ2-5; possibly TRBD1 for D (6 bases). Germline lookup yields CDR1 LGHNA and CDR2 YNFKEQ. The ends were cut back, 1 base at V and 5 bases at J, with 14 bases in the middle. The CDR3 loop spans 15 amino acids. The CDR3 region has the DNA TGTGCCAGCAGCCAAGCCGTTAGGGGGTACGAGACCCAGTACTTC. As protein: CASSQAVRGYETQYF.

This chain's CDR3 is CATGGHGNEKLFF. As DNA, the CDR3 is TGTGCCACCGGGGGACACGGGAATGAAAAACTGTTTTTT. The chain employs TRBV28 and TRBJ1-4, with a weak D call TRBD1 (6 bases). With 10 bases removed from V and 5 bases from J, the gap between germline ends came to 14 bases. CDR1 MDHEN and CDR2 SYDVKM come from the germline V gene. This CDR3 has 13 residues.

The chain employs TRBV28 and TRBJ2-3; D is tentatively TRBD1 or TRBD2 (5 bases each). The germline gives CDR1 MDHEN, CDR2 SYDVKM. This CDR3 is built from 14 residues. V dropped 6 bases and J dropped 0 bases, with 10 bases sitting between them. In DNA, the CDR3 is TGTGCCAGCAGGGGACCATTTAGCACAGATACGCAGTATTTT. Translated: CASRGPFSTDTQYF.

The chain carries TRBV7-3 and TRBJ1-1; D is ambiguous. Trimming took 5 bases from V and 2 from J, leaving 9 bases between them. This CDR3 comprises 13 residues. Germline assignment: CDR1 SGHTA and CDR2 FQGTGA. The CDR3 bases are TGTGCCAGCAGCCACTCTTACAACACTGAAGCTTTCTTT. Encoded protein: CASSHSYNTEAFF.

The V gene is TRBV6-6, the J gene TRBJ2-7, with 7 positions matching TRBD1. J gave up 2 bases and V 8 bases, and 12 bases lay outside the gene matches. This CDR3 is built from 15 residues. Germline V lookup: CDR1 MNHNY, CDR2 SVGAGI (reference sequence). The CDR3 loop reads CASGDSGYLTYEQYF. For the CDR3, the DNA is TGTGCCAGCGGGGACAGCGGATACCTTACCTACGAGCAGTACTTC.

Comment on this clone: The same CDR3 is also encoded by other DNA sequences in this sample. The chain links TRBV15 to TRBJ2-7; 11 bases are a match to TRBD2. CDR1 and CDR2 (germline): LNHNV, YYDKDF (reference sequence). J lost 6 bases, V lost 3 bases, and 1 base had no gene match. The CDR3 consists of 13 residues. The CDR3 bases are TGTGCCACCAGCAGCGGACTAGCGGGCGAGCAGTACTTC. Translated, it gives CATSSGLAGEQYF.

The chain links TRBV21-1 to TRBJ1-5. TRBV21-1 counts as a pseudogene. The CDR3 covers 14 residues. CDR3 sequence: CASNKRTADQPQHF. DNA for the CDR3: TGTGCCAGCAACAAACGGACCGCGGATCAGCCCCAGCATTTT.

The chain carries TRBV28 and TRBJ1-1; D call uncertain. V lost 6 bases and J 1 base, leaving 12 bases between the germline ends. The CDR3 length is 14 residues. Germline V lookup: CDR1 MDHEN, CDR2 SYDVKM. This CDR3 reads CASSHMQRNTEAFF. In DNA, the CDR3 is TGTGCCAGCAGCCATATGCAGAGGAACACTGAAGCTTTCTTT.